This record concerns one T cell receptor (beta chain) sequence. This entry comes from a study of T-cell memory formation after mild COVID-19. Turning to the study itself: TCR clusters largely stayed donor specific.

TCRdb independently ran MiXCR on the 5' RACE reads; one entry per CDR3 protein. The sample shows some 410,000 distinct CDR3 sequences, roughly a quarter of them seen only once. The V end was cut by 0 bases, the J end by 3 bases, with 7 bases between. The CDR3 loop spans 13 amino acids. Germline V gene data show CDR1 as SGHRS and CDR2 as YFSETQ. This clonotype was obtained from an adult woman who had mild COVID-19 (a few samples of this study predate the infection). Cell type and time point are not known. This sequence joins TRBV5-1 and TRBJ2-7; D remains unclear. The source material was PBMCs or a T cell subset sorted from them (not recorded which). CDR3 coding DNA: TGCGCCAGCAGCTTGGTGGGTAACTACGAGCAGTACTTC. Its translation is CASSLVGNYEQYF.